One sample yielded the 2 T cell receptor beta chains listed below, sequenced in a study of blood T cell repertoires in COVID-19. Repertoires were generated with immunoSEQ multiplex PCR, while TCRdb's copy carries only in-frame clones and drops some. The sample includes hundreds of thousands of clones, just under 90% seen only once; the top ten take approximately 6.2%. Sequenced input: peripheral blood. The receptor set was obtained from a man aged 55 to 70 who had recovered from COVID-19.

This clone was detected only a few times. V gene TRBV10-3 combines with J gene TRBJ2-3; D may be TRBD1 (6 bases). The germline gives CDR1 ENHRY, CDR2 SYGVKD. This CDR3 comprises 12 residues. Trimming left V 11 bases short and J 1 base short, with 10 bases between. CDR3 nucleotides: TGTGCCGTGCGACAGGGCACAGATACGCAGTATTTT. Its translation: CAVRQGTDTQYF.

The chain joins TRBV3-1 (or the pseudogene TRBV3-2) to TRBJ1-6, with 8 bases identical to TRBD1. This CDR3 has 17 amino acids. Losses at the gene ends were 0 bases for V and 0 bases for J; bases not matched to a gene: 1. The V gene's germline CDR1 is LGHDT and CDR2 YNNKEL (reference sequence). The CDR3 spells CASSQDGTGSYNSPLHF. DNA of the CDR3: TGTGCCAGCAGCCAAGATGGGACAGGCTCCTATAATTCACCCCTCCACTTT.